This T cell receptor (beta chain) was profiled in a study of T-cell reconstitution after alpha-beta-depleted transplantation in children. The ends were cut back, 1 base at V and 7 bases at J, with 29 bases in the middle. This CDR3 region has 19 residues. CDR1 SGHAT and CDR2 FQDESV come from the germline V gene (reference sequence). TCRbeta library construction was performed incorporating unique molecular identifiers. Each CDR3 protein is one row after TCRdb ran MiXCR on the PCR reads. Of approximately 490,000 distinct CDR3 sequences in the sample, more than 9% were seen once. The sequence was collected from a child under 10 years old with inherited bone marrow failure, due to receive a stem cell transplant. V and J are TRBV11-1 and TRBJ2-7, with a weak D call TRBD1 (6 bases). The sample here was PBMCs, taken before TCRalphabeta/CD19-depleted stem cell transplant. The CDR3 DNA sequence: TGTGCCAGCAGCTTAGATGTGAGGGGGAGCAGAGGTCTCCCTTGGGAGCAGTACTTC. Protein: CASSLDVRGSRGLPWEQYF.